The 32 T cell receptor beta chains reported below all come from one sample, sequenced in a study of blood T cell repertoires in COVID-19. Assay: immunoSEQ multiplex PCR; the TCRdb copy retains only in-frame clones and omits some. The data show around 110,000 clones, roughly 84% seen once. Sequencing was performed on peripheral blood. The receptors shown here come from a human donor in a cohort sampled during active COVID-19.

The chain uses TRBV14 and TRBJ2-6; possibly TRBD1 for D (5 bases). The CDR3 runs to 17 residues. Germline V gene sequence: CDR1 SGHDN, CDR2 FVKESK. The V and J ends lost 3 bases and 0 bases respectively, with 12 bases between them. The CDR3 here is CASSHNQGISGANVLTF. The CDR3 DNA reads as TGTGCCAGCAGCCACAATCAGGGAATCTCTGGGGCCAACGTCCTGACTTTC.

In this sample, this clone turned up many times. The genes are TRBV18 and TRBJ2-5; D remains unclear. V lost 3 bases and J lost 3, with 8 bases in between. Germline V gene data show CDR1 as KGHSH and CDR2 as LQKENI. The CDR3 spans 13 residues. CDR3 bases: TGTGCCAGCTCACCTGACTTGGAAGAGACCCAGTACTTC. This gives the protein CASSPDLEETQYF.

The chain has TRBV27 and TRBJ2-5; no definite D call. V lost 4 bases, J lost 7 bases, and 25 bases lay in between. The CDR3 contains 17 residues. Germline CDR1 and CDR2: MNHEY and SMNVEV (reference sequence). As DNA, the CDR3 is TGTGCCAGCAGTTCCCAGCAAGGCCGGTCCCACCCAGGGACCCAGTACTTC. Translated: CASSSQQGRSHPGTQYF.

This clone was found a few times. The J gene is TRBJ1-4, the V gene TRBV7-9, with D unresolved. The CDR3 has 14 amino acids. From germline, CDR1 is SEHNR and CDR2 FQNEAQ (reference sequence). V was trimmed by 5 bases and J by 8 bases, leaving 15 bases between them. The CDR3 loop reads CASSLGQVSEKLFF. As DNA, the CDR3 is TGTGCCAGCAGCCTCGGCCAGGTCAGCGAAAAACTGTTTTTT.

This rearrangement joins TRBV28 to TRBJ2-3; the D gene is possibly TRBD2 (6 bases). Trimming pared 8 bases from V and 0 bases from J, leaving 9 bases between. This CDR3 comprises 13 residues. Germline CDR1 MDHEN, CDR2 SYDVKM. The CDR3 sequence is CASQSGSTDTQYF. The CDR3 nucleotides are TGTGCCAGCCAAAGCGGGAGCACAGATACGCAGTATTTT.

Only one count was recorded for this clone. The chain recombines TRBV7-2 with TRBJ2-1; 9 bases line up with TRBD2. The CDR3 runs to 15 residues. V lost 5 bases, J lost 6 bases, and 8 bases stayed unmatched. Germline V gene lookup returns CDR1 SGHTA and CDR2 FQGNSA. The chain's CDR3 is CASSPREGLVNEQFF. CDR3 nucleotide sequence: TGTGCCAGCAGCCCGCGGGAGGGCCTTGTCAATGAGCAGTTCTTC.

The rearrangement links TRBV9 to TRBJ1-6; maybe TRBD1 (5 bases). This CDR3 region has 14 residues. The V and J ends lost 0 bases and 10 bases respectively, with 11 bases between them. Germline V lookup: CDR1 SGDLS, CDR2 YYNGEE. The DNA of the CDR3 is TGTGCCAGCAGCGTAGGGCAGGGATCCTCACCCCTCCACTTT. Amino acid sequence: CASSVGQGSSPLHF.

The CDR3 loop reads CASSLGGQNSYEQYV. The CDR3 DNA reads as TGTGCCAGCAGCTTAGGGGGACAGAATTCCTACGAGCAGTACGTC. The rearrangement links TRBV7-8 to TRBJ2-7, with TRBD1 identical over 7 bases. CDR3 length: 15 residues. The germline V gene encodes CDR1 SGHVS and CDR2 FQNEAQ. V shed 1 base, J shed 1 base, and the junction held 4 bases outside the gene matches.

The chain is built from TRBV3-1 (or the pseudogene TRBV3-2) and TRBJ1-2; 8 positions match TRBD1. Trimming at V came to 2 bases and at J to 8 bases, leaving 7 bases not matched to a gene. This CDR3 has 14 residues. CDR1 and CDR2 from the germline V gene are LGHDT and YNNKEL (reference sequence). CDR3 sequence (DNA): TGTGCCAGCAGCCAACCTGGACAGGGTAGAGGCTACACCTTC. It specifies CASSQPGQGRGYTF.

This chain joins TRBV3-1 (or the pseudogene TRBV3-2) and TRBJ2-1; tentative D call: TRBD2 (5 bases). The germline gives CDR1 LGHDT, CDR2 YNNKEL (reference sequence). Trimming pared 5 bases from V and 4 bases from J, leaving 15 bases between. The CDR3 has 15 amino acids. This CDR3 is CASSLRGLVYNEQFF. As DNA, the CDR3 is TGTGCCAGCAGCTTAAGAGGGCTTGTATACAATGAGCAGTTCTTC.

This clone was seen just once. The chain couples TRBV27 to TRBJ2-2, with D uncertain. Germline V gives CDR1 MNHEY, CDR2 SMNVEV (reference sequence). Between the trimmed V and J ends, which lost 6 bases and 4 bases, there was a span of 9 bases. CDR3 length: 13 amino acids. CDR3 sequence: CASRRSSTGELFF. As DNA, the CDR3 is TGTGCCAGCAGGCGTTCGAGCACCGGGGAGCTGTTTTTT.

Written as DNA, the CDR3 is TGTGCCAGCAGCCACCCTGGGGGGGAGACCCAGTACTTC. Protein: CASSHPGGETQYF. The chain combines TRBV7-2 with TRBJ2-5; TRBD2 might be the D (6 bases). Trimming removed 5 bases from V and 5 bases from J, with 12 bases in between. Germline CDR1 and CDR2: SGHTA and FQGNSA. The CDR3 length is 13 residues. The full variable domain, in which reference TRBV7-2 and TRBJ2-5 provide the parts outside the CDR3, is GAGVSQSPSNKVTEKGKDVELRCDPISGHTALYWYRQSLGQGLEFLIYFQGNSAPDKSGLPSDRFSAERTGGSVSTLTIQRTQQEDSAVYLCASSHPGGETQYFGPGTRLLVL.

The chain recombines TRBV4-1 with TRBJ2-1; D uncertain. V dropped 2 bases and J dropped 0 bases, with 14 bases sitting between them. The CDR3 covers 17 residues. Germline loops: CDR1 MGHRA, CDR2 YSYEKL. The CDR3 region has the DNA TGCGCCAGCAGCCAATTACCGGGTCTTAGCTCCTACAATGAGCAGTTCTTC. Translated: CASSQLPGLSSYNEQFF.

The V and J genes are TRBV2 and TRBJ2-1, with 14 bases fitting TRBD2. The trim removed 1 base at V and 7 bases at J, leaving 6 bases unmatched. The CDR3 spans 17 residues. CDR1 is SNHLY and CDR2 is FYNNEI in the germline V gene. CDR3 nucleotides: TGTGCCAGCAGTGAAGTCAGACTAGCGGGAGGGGGAAATGAGCAGTTCTTC. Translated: CASSEVRLAGGGNEQFF.

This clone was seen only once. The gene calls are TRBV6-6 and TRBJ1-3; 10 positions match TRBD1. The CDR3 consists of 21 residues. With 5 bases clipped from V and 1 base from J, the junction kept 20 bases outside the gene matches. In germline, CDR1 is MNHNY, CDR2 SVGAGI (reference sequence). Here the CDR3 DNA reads TGTGCCAGCAGTCCAAAAATGGGACAGGGGCTTTCCTTCGGATCTGGAAACACCATATATTTT. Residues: CASSPKMGQGLSFGSGNTIYF.

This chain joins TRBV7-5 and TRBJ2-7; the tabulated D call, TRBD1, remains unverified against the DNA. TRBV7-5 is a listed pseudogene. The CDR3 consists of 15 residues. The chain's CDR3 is CVRTSRDRVRYEQYV. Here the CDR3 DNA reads TGTGTCAGAACCTCAAGGGACAGGGTCCGCTACGAGCAGTACGTC.

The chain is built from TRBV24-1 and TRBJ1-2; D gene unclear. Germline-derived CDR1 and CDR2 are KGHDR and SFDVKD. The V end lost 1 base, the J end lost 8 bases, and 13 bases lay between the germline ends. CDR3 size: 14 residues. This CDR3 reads CATSDFRGERGYTF. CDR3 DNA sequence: TGTGCCACCAGTGATTTCCGCGGGGAGCGGGGCTACACCTTC.

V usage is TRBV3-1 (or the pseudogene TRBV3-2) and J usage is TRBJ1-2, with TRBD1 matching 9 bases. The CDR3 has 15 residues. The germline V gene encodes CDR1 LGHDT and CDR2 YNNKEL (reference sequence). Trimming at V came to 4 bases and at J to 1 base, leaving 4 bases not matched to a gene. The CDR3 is CASSPGDRDNYGYTF. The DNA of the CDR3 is TGTGCCAGCAGCCCTGGGGACAGGGATAACTATGGCTACACCTTC.

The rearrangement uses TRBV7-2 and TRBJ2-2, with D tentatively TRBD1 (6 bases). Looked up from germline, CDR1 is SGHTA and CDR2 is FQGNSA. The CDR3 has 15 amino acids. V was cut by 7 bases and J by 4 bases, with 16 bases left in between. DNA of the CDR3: TGTGCCAGCACCCCCTCAGGGGCGACCACCGGGGAGCTGTTTTTT. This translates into CASTPSGATTGELFF.

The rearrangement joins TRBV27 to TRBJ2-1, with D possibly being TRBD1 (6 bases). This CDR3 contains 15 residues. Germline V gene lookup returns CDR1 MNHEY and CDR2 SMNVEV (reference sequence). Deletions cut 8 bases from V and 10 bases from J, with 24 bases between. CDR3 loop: CASAGVSWAPGEQFF. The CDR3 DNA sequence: TGTGCCAGCGCAGGGGTTTCTTGGGCTCCGGGGGAGCAGTTCTTC.

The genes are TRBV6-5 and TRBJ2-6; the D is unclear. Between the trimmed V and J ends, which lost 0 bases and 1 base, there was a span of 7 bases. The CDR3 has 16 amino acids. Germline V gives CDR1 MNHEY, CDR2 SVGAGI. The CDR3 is CASSYSSWSGANVLTF. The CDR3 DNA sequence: TGTGCCAGCAGTTACTCGAGCTGGTCTGGGGCCAACGTCCTGACTTTC.

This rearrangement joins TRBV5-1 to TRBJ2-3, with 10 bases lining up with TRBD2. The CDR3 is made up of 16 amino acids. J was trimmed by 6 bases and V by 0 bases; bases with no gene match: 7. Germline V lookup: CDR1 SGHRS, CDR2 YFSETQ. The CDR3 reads CASSLVASGRGDTQYF. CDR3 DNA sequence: TGCGCCAGCAGCTTGGTGGCTAGCGGGAGAGGGGATACGCAGTATTTT.

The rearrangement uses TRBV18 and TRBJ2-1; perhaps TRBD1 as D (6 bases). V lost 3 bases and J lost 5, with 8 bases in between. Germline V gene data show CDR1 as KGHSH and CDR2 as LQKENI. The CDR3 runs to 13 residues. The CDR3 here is CASSPRQDNEQFF. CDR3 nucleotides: TGTGCCAGCTCACCCAGACAGGACAATGAGCAGTTCTTC. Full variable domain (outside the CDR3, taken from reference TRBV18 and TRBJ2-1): NAGVMQNPRHLVRRRGQEARLRCSPMKGHSHVYWYRQLPEEGLKFMVYLQKENIIDESGMPKERFSAEFPKEGPSILRIQQVVRGDSAAYFCASSPRQDNEQFFGPGTRLTVL.

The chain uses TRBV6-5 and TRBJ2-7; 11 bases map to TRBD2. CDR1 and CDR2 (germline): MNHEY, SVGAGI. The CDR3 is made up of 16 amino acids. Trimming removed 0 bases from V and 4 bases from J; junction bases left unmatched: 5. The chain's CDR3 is CASSYSKASGRYEQYF. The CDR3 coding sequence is TGTGCCAGCAGTTACTCGAAAGCTAGCGGGAGGTACGAGCAGTACTTC.

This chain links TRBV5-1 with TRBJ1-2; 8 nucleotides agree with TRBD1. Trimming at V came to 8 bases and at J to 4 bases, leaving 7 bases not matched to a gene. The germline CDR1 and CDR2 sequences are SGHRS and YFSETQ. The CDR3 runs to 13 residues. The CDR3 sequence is CASSFGTGYGYTF. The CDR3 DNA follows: TGCGCCAGTTCCTTCGGGACAGGCTATGGCTACACCTTC.

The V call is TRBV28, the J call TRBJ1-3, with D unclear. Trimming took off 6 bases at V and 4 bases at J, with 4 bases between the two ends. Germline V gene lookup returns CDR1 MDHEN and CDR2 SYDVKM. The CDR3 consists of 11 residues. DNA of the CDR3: TGTGCCAGCAGCTCCGGAAACACCATATATTTT. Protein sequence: CASSSGNTIYF.

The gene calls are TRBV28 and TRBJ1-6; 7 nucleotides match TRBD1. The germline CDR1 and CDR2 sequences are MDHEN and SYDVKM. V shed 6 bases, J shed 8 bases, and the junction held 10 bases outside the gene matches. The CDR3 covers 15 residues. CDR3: CASSQFGTEHSPLHF. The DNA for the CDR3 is TGTGCCAGCAGCCAGTTCGGGACAGAACATTCACCCCTCCACTTT. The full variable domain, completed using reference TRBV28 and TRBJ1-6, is DVKVTQSSRYLVKRTGEKVFLECVQDMDHENMFWYRQDPGLGLRLIYFSYDVKMKEKGDIPEGYSVSREKKERFSLILESASTNQTSMYLCASSQFGTEHSPLHFGNGTRLTVT.

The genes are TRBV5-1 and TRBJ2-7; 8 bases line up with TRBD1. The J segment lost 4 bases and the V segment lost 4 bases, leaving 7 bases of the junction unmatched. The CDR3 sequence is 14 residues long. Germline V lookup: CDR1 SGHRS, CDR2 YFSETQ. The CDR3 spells CASSASTGAYEQYV. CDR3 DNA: TGCGCCAGCAGCGCCTCGACAGGGGCATACGAGCAGTACGTC.

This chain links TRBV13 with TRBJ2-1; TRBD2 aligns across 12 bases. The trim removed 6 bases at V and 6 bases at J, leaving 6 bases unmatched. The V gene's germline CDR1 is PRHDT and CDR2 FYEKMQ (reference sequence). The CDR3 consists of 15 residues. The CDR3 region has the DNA TGTGCCAGCAGGGCTAGCGGGAGGGGGGCCAATGAGCAGTTCTTC. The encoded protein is CASRASGRGANEQFF. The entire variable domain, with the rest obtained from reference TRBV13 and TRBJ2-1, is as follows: AAGVIQSPRHLIKEKRETATLKCYPIPRHDTVYWYQQGPGQDPQFLISFYEKMQSDKGSIPDRFSAQQFSDYHSELNMSSLELGDSALYFCASRASGRGANEQFFGPGTRLTVL.

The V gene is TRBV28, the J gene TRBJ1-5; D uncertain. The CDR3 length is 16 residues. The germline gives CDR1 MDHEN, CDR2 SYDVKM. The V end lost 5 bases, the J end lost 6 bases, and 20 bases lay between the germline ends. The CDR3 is CASSPPFGGGSQPQHF. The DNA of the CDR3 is TGTGCCAGCAGTCCCCCCTTTGGAGGTGGAAGTCAGCCCCAGCATTTT.

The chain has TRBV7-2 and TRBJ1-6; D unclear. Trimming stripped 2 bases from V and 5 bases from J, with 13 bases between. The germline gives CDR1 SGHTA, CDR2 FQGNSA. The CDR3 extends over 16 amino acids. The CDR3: CASSLRQGLDNSPLHF. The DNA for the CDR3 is TGTGCCAGCAGCTTACGTCAAGGACTAGATAATTCACCCCTCCACTTT.

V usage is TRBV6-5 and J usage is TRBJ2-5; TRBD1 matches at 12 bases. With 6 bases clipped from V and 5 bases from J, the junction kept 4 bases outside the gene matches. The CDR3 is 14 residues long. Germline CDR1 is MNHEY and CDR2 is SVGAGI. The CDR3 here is CASRTGTGGETQYF. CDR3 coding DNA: TGTGCCAGCAGGACCGGGACAGGGGGCGAGACCCAGTACTTC.